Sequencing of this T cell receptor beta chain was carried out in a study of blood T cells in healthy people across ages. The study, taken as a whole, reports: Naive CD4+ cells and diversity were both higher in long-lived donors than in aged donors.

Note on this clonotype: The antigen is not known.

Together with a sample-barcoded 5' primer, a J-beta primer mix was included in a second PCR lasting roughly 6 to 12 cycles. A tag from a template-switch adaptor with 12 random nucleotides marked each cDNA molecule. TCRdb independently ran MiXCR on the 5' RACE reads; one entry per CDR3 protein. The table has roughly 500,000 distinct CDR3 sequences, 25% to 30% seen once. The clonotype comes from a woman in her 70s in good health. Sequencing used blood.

Written as DNA, the CDR3 is TGTGCCATCAGCAGAAGAGGGGGCAATACGTACCAAGAGACCCAGTACTTC. This sequence encodes CAISRRGGNTYQETQYF. This rearrangement joins TRBV10-3 to TRBJ2-5, with TRBD1 matching 7 bases. Germline-derived CDR1 and CDR2 are ENHRY and SYGVKD. The trim removed 6 bases at V and 0 bases at J, leaving 13 bases unmatched. The CDR3 has 17 residues.